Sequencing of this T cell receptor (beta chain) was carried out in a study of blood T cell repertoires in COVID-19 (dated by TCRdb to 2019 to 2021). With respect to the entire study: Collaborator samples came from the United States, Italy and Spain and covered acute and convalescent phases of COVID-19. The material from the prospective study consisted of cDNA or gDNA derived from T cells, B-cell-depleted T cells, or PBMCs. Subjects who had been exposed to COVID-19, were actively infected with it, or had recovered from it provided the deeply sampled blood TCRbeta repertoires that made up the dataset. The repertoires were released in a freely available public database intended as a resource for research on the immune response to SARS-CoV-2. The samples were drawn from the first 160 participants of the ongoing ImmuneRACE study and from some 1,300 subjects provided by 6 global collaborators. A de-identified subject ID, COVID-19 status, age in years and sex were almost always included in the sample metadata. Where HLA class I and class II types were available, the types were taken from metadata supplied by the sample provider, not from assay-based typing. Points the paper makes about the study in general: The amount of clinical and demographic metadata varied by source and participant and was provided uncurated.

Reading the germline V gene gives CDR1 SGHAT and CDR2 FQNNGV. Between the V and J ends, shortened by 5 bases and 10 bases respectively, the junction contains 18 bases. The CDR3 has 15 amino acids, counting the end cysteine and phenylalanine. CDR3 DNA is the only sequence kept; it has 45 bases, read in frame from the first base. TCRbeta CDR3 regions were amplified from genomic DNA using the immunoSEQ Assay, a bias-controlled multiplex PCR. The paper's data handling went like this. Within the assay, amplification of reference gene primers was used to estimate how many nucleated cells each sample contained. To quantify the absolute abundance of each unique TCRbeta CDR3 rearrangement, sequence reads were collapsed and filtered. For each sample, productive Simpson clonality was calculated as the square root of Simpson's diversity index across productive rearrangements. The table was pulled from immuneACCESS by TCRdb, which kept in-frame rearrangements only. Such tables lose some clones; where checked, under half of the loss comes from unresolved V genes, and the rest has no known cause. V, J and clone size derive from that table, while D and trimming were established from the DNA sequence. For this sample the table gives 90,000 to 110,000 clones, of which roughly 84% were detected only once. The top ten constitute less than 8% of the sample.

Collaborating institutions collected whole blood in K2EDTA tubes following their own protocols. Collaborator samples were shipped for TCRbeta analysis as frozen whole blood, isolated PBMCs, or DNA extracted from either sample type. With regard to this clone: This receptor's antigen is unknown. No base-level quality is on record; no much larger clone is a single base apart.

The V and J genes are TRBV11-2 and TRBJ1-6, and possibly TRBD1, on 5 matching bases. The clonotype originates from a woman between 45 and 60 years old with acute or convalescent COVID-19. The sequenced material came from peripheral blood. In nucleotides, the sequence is TGTGCCAGCAGCCTACAGGAACCGTCTCGGTCACCCCTCCACTTT. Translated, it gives CASSLQEPSRSPLHF. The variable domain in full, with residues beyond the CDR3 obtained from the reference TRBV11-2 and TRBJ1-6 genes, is EAGVAQSPRYKIIEKRQSVAFWCNPISGHATLYWYQQILGQGPKLLIQFQNNGVVDDSQLPKDRFSAERLKGVDSTLKIQPAKLEDSAVYLCASSLQEPSRSPLHFGNGTRLTVT.